The 14 T cell receptor beta chains below were found in one sample sequenced in a study of regulatory and conventional T cells in RAG deficiency. Blood CD4+ CD25-high CD127-low regulatory T cells supplied the genomic DNA template. The assay was immunoSEQ multiplex PCR, and TCRdb's table has in-frame clones only and misses some. The table lists fewer than 10,000 clones, approximately 88% of them singletons. This sample was also put to use in a study of regulatory T cells. That work adds: The primer mix had 52 TRBV and 13 TRBJ primers.

The sample was Tregs sorted from blood. The receptors come from a human donor in good health.

The chain has TRBV27 and TRBJ2-7, with 11 bases matching TRBD2. CDR1 MNHEY and CDR2 SMNVEV come from the germline V gene (reference sequence). The CDR3 is 15 residues long. Unmatched junction bases numbered 6, after V lost 6 bases and J lost 2 bases. In nucleotides, the CDR3 is TGTGCCAGCAGGAAGGGGACTAGCGGTACCTACGAGCAGTACTTC. Translation gives CASRKGTSGTYEQYF.

This clone was recorded only once. The J gene is TRBJ1-3, the V gene TRBV5-1; D is uncertain. V shed 0 bases and J shed 0 bases, with 7 bases lying between them. Per germline, CDR1 SGHRS and CDR2 YFSETQ. CDR3 length equals 15 residues. For the CDR3, the DNA is TGCGCCAGCAGCTTGGGACGAAGCTCTGGAAACACCATATATTTT. Translation: CASSLGRSSGNTIYF.

The chain links TRBV7-3 to TRBJ2-3; 8 nucleotides match TRBD2. The germline V gene has CDR1 SGHTA and CDR2 FQGTGA. Unmatched junction bases numbered 6, after V lost 3 bases and J lost 4 bases. This CDR3 is 15 amino acids long. CDR3 bases: TGTGCCAGCAGCTTTGGAGCGGGAGAGGCAGATACGCAGTATTTT. Its protein product is CASSFGAGEADTQYF.

The genes are TRBV7-5 and TRBJ1-2. TRBV7-5 is a documented pseudogene. This CDR3 is 12 amino acids long. This CDR3 reads CASGEGDYGYTF. The CDR3 DNA sequence: TGTGCCAGCGGGGAGGGAGACTATGGCTACACCTTC.

The chain carries TRBV6-5 and TRBJ1-2; 8 nucleotides match TRBD1. The germline gives CDR1 MNHEY, CDR2 SVGAGI. The J segment lost 4 bases and the V segment lost 5 bases, leaving 3 bases of the junction unmatched. This CDR3 spans 13 amino acids. The CDR3 bases are TGTGCCAGCAGTGACAGGGGTTTCTATGGCTACACCTTC. Translated: CASSDRGFYGYTF.

The chain links TRBV5-4 to TRBJ1-6; D not resolved. V gave up 1 base and J gave up 6 bases, with 14 bases separating them. CDR3 size: 16 residues. The germline V gene has CDR1 SGHNT and CDR2 YYREEE (reference sequence). The chain's CDR3 is CASSLTVGIFNSPLHF. The CDR3 DNA follows: TGTGCCAGCAGCTTGACCGTGGGTATATTTAATTCACCCCTCCACTTT.

This rearrangement joins TRBV7-9 to TRBJ1-3, with D uncertain. The CDR3 consists of 15 residues. Germline V gives CDR1 SEHNR, CDR2 FQNEAQ (reference sequence). Trimming pared 1 base from V and 4 bases from J, leaving 11 bases between. Here the CDR3 DNA reads TGTGCCAGCAGCTTAGAAGGTACCTGGGGAAACACCATATATTTT. This translates into CASSLEGTWGNTIYF. The full variable domain, with the rest looked up from reference TRBV7-9 and TRBJ1-3, is DTGVSQNPRHKITKRGQNVTFRCDPISEHNRLYWYRQTLGQGPEFLTYFQNEAQLEKSRLLSDRFSAERPKGSFSTLEIQRTEQGDSAMYLCASSLEGTWGNTIYFGEGSWLTVV.

The V gene is TRBV19, the J gene TRBJ2-7; possible D gene TRBD2, 5 bases. V lost 5 bases, J lost 2 bases, and 13 bases lay in between. The germline CDR1 and CDR2 sequences are LNHDA and SQIVND (reference sequence). This CDR3 spans 14 amino acids. The CDR3 reads CASSFLGSAYEQYF. The CDR3 DNA follows: TGTGCCAGTAGTTTTCTAGGGAGCGCCTACGAGCAGTACTTC.

The V and J genes are TRBV2 and TRBJ1-3, with D uncertain. The V end lost 4 bases, the J end lost 0 bases, and 4 bases lay between the germline ends. The CDR3 loop spans 13 amino acids. CDR1 and CDR2 (germline): SNHLY, FYNNEI. Written as DNA, the CDR3 is TGTGCCAGCAGTGCACTCTCTGGAAACACCATATATTTT. Residues: CASSALSGNTIYF.

This clone was recorded once. The chain carries TRBV18 and TRBJ1-4; 8 nucleotides align to TRBD1. The trim removed 3 bases at V and 3 bases at J, leaving 9 bases unmatched. The germline V gene encodes CDR1 KGHSH and CDR2 LQKENI. The CDR3 covers 17 residues. In DNA form, the CDR3 reads TGTGCCAGCTCACCGTTCCAGGGGGCGCCGGCTAATGAAAAACTGTTTTTT. It yields the protein CASSPFQGAPANEKLFF.

This chain connects TRBV28 to TRBJ1-4; D is ambiguous. Trimming took off 6 bases at V and 0 bases at J, with 17 bases between the two ends. This CDR3 contains 17 residues. Looked up from germline, CDR1 is MDHEN and CDR2 is SYDVKM. This CDR3 is CASSLMKGPATNEKLFF. The CDR3 coding sequence is TGTGCCAGCAGCCTCATGAAAGGGCCGGCAACTAATGAAAAACTGTTTTTT.

The chain links TRBV5-1 to TRBJ1-4, with 7 bases lining up with TRBD1. V lost 1 base to trimming and J lost 3 bases; unmatched junction nucleotides: 6. The CDR3 length is 16 residues. Per the germline V gene, CDR1 is SGHRS and CDR2 is YFSETQ. DNA of the CDR3: TGCGCCAGCAGCTTGAGCGTTGGGACAGCTAATGAAAAACTGTTTTTT. It encodes CASSLSVGTANEKLFF.

The V gene is TRBV5-4, the J gene TRBJ2-1; a weak D match, TRBD1 (6 bases). The V end was cut by 0 bases, the J end by 6 bases, with 13 bases between. Looked up from germline, CDR1 is SGHNT and CDR2 is YYREEE (reference sequence). The CDR3 contains 15 residues. CDR3 sequence reads: CASSLDRIRGNEQFF. CDR3 sequence (DNA): TGTGCCAGCAGCTTGGATCGGATCAGGGGCAATGAGCAGTTCTTC.

The gene calls are TRBV7-9 and TRBJ2-1; tentatively, D is TRBD1 (5 bases). V lost 1 base to trimming and J lost 15 bases, with 13 bases between them. There are 12 residues in the CDR3. Looked up from germline, CDR1 is SEHNR and CDR2 is FQNEAQ (reference sequence). CDR3 nucleotides: TGTGCCAGCAGCTTAGACGCAGGGCGGTGGTTCTTC. Its protein is CASSLDAGRWFF.